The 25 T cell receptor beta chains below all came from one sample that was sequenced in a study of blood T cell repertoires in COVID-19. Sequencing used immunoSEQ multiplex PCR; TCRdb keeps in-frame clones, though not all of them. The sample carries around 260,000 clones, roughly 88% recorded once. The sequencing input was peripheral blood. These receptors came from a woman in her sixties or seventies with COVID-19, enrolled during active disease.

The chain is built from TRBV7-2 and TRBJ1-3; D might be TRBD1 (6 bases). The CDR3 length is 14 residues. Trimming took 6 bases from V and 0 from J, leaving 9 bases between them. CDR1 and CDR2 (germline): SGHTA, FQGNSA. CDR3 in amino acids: CASRQGGSGNTIYF. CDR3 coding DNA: TGTGCCAGCAGACAAGGGGGCTCTGGAAACACCATATATTTT.

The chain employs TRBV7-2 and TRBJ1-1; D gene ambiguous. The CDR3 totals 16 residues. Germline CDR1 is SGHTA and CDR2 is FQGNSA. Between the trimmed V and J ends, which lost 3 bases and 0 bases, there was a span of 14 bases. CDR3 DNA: TGTGCCAGCAGCTTCCGGCGGATCCACATGAACACTGAAGCTTTCTTT. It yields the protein CASSFRRIHMNTEAFF.

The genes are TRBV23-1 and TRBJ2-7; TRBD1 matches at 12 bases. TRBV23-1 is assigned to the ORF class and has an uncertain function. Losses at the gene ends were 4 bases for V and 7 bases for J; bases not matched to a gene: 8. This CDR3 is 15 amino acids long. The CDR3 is CASSPRDRGPGEQYF. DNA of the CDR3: TGCGCCAGCAGTCCCCGGGACAGGGGGCCCGGGGAGCAGTACTTC.

The CDR3 DNA reads TGTGCCAGCAGCAGGGTTGGGAACACTGAAGCTTTCTTT. It codes for CASSRVGNTEAFF. The chain carries TRBV6-5 and TRBJ1-1, with D maybe TRBD1 (5 bases). The length of the CDR3 is 13 residues. CDR1 and CDR2 from the germline V gene are MNHEY and SVGAGI. V lost 6 bases to trimming and J lost 1 base, with 9 bases between them.

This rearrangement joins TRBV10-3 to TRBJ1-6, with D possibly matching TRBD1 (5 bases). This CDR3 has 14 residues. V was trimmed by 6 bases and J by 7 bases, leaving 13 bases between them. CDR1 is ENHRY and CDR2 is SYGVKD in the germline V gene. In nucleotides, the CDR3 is TGTGCCATCAGGGGCCAGGGAAACAATTCACCCCTCCACTTT. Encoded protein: CAIRGQGNNSPLHF.

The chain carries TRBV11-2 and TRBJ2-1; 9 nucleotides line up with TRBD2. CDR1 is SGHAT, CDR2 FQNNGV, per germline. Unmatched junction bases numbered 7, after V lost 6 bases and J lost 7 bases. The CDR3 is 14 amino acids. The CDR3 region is CASRRGGEVNEQFF. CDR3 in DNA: TGTGCCAGCAGACGCGGGGGGGAGGTAAATGAGCAGTTCTTC.

CDR3 sequence (DNA): TGTGCCAGCAGTCAATTGCTTCAGGGGGCGGGCACTGAAGCTTTCTTT. Translated, it gives CASSQLLQGAGTEAFF. The chain uses TRBV13 and TRBJ1-1, with TRBD1 identical over 8 bases. This CDR3 comprises 16 residues. With 6 bases clipped from V and 4 bases from J, the junction kept 13 bases outside the gene matches. CDR1 PRHDT and CDR2 FYEKMQ come from the germline V gene (reference sequence).

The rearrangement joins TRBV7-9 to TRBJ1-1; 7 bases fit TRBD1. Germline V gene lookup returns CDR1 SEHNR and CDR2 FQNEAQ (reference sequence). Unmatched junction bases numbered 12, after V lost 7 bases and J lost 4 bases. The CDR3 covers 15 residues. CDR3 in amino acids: CASTKQQGLSTEAFF. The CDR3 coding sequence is TGTGCCAGCACCAAACAACAGGGGTTAAGCACTGAAGCTTTCTTT. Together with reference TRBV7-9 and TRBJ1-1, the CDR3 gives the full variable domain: DTGVSQNPRHKITKRGQNVTFRCDPISEHNRLYWYRQTLGQGPEFLTYFQNEAQLEKSRLLSDRFSAERPKGSFSTLEIQRTEQGDSAMYLCASTKQQGLSTEAFFGQGTRLTVV.

As DNA, the CDR3 is TGCGCCAGCAGCGGGGTAGCGGGAGCCTTTGGGAATGAGCAGTTCTTC. It translates to CASSGVAGAFGNEQFF. The V and J genes are TRBV5-1 and TRBJ2-1; 9 nucleotides align to TRBD2. With 4 bases clipped from V and 7 bases from J, the junction kept 12 bases outside the gene matches. CDR1 and CDR2 from the germline V gene are SGHRS and YFSETQ. This CDR3 comprises 16 residues.

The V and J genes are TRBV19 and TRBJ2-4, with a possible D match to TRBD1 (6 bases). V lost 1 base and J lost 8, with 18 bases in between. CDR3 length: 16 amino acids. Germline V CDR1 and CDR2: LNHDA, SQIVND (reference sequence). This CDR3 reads CASSIASGQGIYIQYF. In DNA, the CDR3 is TGTGCCAGTAGTATAGCGTCAGGGCAGGGGATATACATTCAGTACTTC.

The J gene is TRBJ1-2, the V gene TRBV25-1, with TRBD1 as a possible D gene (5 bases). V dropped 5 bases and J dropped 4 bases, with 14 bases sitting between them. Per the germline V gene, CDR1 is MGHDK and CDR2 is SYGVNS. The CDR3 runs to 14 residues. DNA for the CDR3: TGTGCCAGCAGTCCATCCCAGGGTACCTATGGCTACACCTTC. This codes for CASSPSQGTYGYTF.

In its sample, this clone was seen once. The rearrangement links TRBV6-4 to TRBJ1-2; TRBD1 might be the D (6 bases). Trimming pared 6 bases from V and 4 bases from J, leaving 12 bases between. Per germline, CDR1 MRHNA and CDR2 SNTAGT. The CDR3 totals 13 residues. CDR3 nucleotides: TGTGCCAGCAGACAACAGGGTGGCTATGGCTACACCTTC. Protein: CASRQQGGYGYTF.

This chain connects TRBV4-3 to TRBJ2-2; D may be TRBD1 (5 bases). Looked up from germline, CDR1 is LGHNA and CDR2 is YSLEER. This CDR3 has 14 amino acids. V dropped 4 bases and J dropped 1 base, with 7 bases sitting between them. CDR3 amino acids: CASSPQGNTGELFF. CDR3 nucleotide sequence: TGCGCCAGCAGCCCTCAGGGGAACACCGGGGAGCTGTTTTTT.

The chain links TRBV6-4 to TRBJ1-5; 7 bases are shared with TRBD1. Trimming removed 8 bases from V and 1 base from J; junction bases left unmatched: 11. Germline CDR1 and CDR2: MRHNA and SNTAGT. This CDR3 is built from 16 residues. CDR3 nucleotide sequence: TGTGCCAGCGGCGGACAGGTCCGACGGAGCAATCAGCCCCAGCATTTT. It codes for CASGGQVRRSNQPQHF.

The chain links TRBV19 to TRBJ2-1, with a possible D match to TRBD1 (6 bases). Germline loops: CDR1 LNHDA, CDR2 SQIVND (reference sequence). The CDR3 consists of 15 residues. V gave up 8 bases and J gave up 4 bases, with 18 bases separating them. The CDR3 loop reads CASRTVALNYNEQFF. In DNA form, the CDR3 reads TGTGCCAGTCGGACAGTAGCTTTAAATTACAATGAGCAGTTCTTC.

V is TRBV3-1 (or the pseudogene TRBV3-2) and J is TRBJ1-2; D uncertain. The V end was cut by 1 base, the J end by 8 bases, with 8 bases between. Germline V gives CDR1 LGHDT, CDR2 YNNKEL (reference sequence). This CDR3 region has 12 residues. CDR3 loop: CASSQGEEGYTF. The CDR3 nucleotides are TGTGCCAGCAGCCAAGGGGAGGAAGGCTACACCTTC.

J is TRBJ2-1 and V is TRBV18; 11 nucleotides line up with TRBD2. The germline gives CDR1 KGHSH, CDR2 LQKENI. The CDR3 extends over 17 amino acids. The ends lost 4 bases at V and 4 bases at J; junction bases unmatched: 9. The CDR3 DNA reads TGTGCCAGCTCACAATCGGGACTAGCGGACCGATACAATGAGCAGTTCTTC. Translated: CASSQSGLADRYNEQFF.

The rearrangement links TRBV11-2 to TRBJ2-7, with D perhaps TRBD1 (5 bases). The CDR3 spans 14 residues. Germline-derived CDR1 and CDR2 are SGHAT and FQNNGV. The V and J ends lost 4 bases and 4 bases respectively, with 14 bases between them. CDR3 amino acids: CASSSNADRYEQYF. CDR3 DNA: TGTGCCAGCAGCTCCAACGCCGACAGATACGAGCAGTACTTC.

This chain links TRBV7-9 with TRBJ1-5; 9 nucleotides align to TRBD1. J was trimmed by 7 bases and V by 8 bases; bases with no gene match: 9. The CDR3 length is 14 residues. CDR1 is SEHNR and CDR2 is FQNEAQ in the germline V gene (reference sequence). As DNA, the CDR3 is TGTGCCAGCTCGGGTGGGACAGGGAGGCAGCCCCAGCATTTT. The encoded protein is CASSGGTGRQPQHF.

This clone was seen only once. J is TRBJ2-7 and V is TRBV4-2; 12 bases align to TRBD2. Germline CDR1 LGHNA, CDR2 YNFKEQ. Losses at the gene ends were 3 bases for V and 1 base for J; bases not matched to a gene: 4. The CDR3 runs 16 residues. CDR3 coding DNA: TGTGCCAGCAGCCAGATACTAGCGGGGGGTTCCTACGAGCAGTACTTC. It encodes CASSQILAGGSYEQYF.

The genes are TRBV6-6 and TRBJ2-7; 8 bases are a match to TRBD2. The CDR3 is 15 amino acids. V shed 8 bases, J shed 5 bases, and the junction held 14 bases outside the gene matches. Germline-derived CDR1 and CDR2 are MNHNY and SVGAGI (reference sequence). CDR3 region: CASRLSGREFDEQYF. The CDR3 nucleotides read TGTGCCAGCCGATTAAGCGGGAGAGAATTTGACGAGCAGTACTTC.

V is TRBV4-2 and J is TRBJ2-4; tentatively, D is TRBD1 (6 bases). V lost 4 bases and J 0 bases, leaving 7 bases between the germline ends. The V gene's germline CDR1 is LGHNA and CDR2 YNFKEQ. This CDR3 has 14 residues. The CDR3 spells CASSLRGAKNIQYF. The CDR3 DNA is TGTGCCAGCAGCCTCAGGGGAGCCAAAAACATTCAGTACTTC.

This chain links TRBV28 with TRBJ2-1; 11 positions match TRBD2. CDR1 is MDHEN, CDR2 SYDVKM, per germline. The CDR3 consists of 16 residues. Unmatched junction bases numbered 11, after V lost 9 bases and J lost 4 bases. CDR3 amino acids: CASPNPLAGGYNEQFF. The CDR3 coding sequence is TGTGCCAGTCCAAATCCCCTAGCGGGAGGTTACAATGAGCAGTTCTTC.

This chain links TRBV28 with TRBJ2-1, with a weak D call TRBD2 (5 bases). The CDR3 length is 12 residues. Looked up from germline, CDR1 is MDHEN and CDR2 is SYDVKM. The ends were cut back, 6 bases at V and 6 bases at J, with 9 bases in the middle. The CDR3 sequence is CASSPLVNEQFF. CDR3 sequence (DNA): TGTGCCAGCAGCCCACTAGTCAATGAGCAGTTCTTC. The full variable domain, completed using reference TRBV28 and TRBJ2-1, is DVKVTQSSRYLVKRTGEKVFLECVQDMDHENMFWYRQDPGLGLRLIYFSYDVKMKEKGDIPEGYSVSREKKERFSLILESASTNQTSMYLCASSPLVNEQFFGPGTRLTVL.

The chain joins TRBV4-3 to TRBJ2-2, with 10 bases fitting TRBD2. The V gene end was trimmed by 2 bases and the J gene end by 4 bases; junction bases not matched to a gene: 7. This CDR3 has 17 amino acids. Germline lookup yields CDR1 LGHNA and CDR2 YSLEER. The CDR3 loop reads CASSQLAGVGGTGELFF. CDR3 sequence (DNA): TGCGCCAGCAGCCAACTAGCGGGAGTAGGGGGCACCGGGGAGCTGTTTTTT.